What follows are 20 T cell receptor beta chains derived from one specimen sequenced in a study of blood T cell repertoires in COVID-19 (dated by TCRdb to 2018 to 2021). Library generation was performed with the immunoSEQ multiplex PCR assay. This immuneACCESS table, as held by TCRdb, lists in-frame sequences with V and J called but not all clones. Of the missing ones, under half trace to an unresolved V gene in checked studies; the others have no known cause. For this sample the table gives around 300,000 clones, of which just under 90% were detected only once. The top ten constitute under 2.5% of the sample. The sequenced sample consisted of PBMCs or T cells enriched from blood (not recorded which). The receptors were gathered from a woman aged 55-69 years who had recovered from COVID-19.

The J gene is TRBJ2-1, the V gene TRBV14; TRBD2 is a possible D gene (7 bases). The ends were cut back, 1 base at V and 10 bases at J, with 17 bases in the middle. The CDR3 sequence is 15 residues long. Germline loops: CDR1 SGHDN, CDR2 FVKESK. The CDR3 spells CASSQGLARRGEQFF. CDR3 sequence (DNA): TGTGCCAGCAGCCAAGGACTAGCACGGAGGGGGGAGCAGTTCTTC.

The genes are TRBV30 and TRBJ1-2; perhaps TRBD1 as D (5 bases). Germline V gene sequence: CDR1 GTSNPN, CDR2 SVGIG (reference sequence). The CDR3 covers 14 residues. Trimming stripped 3 bases from V and 3 bases from J, with 14 bases between. CDR3 sequence reads: CAWRAQGVYYGYTF. The CDR3 DNA is TGTGCCTGGAGAGCCCAAGGGGTCTACTATGGCTACACCTTC.

The V call is TRBV4-1, the J call TRBJ1-6; no firm D call. The CDR3 runs 16 residues. Trimming left V 2 bases short and J 0 bases short, with 8 bases between. Germline CDR1 reads MGHRA; CDR2 reads YSYEKL. CDR3 protein: CASSQLESSYNSPLHF. CDR3 nucleotide sequence: TGCGCCAGCAGCCAACTCGAGAGCTCCTATAATTCACCCCTCCACTTT.

The chain combines TRBV7-9 with TRBJ1-4; D is unclear. CDR1 and CDR2 (germline): SEHNR, FQNEAQ (reference sequence). Deletions cut 3 bases from V and 8 bases from J, with 10 bases between. This CDR3 has 13 residues. Written as DNA, the CDR3 is TGTGCCAGCAGCTTCATAACGGGGGAAAAACTGTTTTTT. Protein: CASSFITGEKLFF.

This chain links TRBV29-1 with TRBJ1-1; the D is unclear. V lost 6 bases and J lost 8, with 10 bases in between. There are 10 residues in the CDR3. Per germline, CDR1 SQVTM and CDR2 ANQGSEA. CDR3 sequence: CSVAWPEAFF. As DNA, the CDR3 is TGCAGCGTGGCTTGGCCGGAAGCTTTCTTT. Full variable domain (missing parts from reference TRBV29-1 and TRBJ1-1): SAVISQKPSRDICQRGTSLTIQCQVDSQVTMMFWYRQQPGQSLTLIATANQGSEATYESGFVIDKFPISRPNLTFSTLTVSNMSPEDSSIYLCSVAWPEAFFGQGTRLTVV.

This chain uses TRBV29-1 with TRBJ1-1; the D gene is possibly TRBD1 (5 bases). This CDR3 has 11 amino acids. Germline V lookup: CDR1 SQVTM, CDR2 ANQGSEA. The CDR3 spells CRAGREAEAFF. The CDR3 DNA follows: TGCAGGGCTGGCAGGGAGGCGGAAGCTTTCTTT.

The rearrangement uses TRBV28 and TRBJ2-7, with a weak D call TRBD1 (5 bases). The V end was cut by 7 bases, the J end by 4 bases, with 17 bases between. Germline V gene data show CDR1 as MDHEN and CDR2 as SYDVKM. There are 14 residues in the CDR3. CDR3 in amino acids: CASNSGRAVYEQYF. As DNA, the CDR3 is TGTGCCAGCAACTCAGGCAGGGCCGTTTACGAGCAGTACTTC.

V gene TRBV7-8 combines with J gene TRBJ1-1, with 10 bases matching TRBD1. Germline CDR1 is SGHVS and CDR2 is FQNEAQ. V dropped 5 bases and J dropped 4; count of bases not matched to a gene: 13. The CDR3 is made up of 17 amino acids. The CDR3 DNA reads TGTGCCAGCAGCCATTTAATACCGAGGACAGGGGGCACTGAAGCTTTCTTT. Its translation is CASSHLIPRTGGTEAFF.

The rearrangement uses TRBV7-8 and TRBJ1-2, with 9 bases matching TRBD1. V lost 2 bases and J lost 6; bases outside the gene matches: 7. This CDR3 region has 15 residues. Germline V gene lookup returns CDR1 SGHVS and CDR2 FQNEAQ. The CDR3 here is CASSLRGTGLNGYTF. The CDR3 coding sequence is TGTGCCAGCAGCTTAAGAGGGACAGGGTTGAATGGCTACACCTTC.

The chain has TRBV10-1 and TRBJ2-2; D call uncertain. This CDR3 is built from 13 residues. V was pared by 2 bases and J by 6 bases, with 7 bases between. Germline V gene data show CDR1 as WNHNN and CDR2 as SYGVQD (reference sequence). The CDR3 is CASSERSPGELFF. CDR3 DNA: TGCGCCAGCAGTGAGAGGAGCCCCGGGGAGCTGTTTTTT.

The V gene is TRBV18, the J gene TRBJ1-6; no firm D call. CDR1 KGHSH and CDR2 LQKENI come from the germline V gene. This CDR3 spans 13 amino acids. Trimming cost V 7 bases and J 5 bases, with 9 bases left between them. CDR3 amino acids: CASFVGHNSPLHF. CDR3 sequence (DNA): TGTGCCAGCTTTGTGGGCCATAATTCACCCCTCCACTTT.

This chain links TRBV27 with TRBJ2-7, with 13 bases aligning to TRBD2. CDR1 MNHEY and CDR2 SMNVEV come from the germline V gene (reference sequence). V was clipped by 5 bases and J by 3 bases; unmatched bases: 7. The CDR3 covers 16 residues. CDR3 protein: CASSPPGLAGFYEQYF. The CDR3 DNA reads as TGTGCCAGCAGTCCACCGGGACTAGCGGGATTCTACGAGCAGTACTTC.

The chain combines TRBV2 with TRBJ1-1; D not certain. The CDR3 sequence is 11 residues long. The germline V gene encodes CDR1 SNHLY and CDR2 FYNNEI. V was pared by 4 bases and J by 8 bases, with 8 bases between. The CDR3 loop is CASSGSREAFF. CDR3 nucleotides: TGTGCCAGCAGTGGGTCGAGGGAAGCTTTCTTT.

J is TRBJ2-7 and V is TRBV18; 9 bases match TRBD1. Trimming at V came to 0 bases and at J to 7 bases, leaving 13 bases not matched to a gene. The length of the CDR3 is 17 residues. Germline V lookup: CDR1 KGHSH, CDR2 LQKENI. Written as DNA, the CDR3 is TGTGCCAGCTCACCACCGAGTCCCGGGACAGGGTACAGGGAGCAGTACTTC. This translates into CASSPPSPGTGYREQYF. The full variable domain, in which reference TRBV18 and TRBJ2-7 provide the parts outside the CDR3, is NAGVMQNPRHLVRRRGQEARLRCSPMKGHSHVYWYRQLPEEGLKFMVYLQKENIIDESGMPKERFSAEFPKEGPSILRIQQVVRGDSAAYFCASSPPSPGTGYREQYFGPGTRLTVT.

This clone has just one count. The chain has TRBV5-1 and TRBJ2-3; no definite D call. Per germline, CDR1 SGHRS and CDR2 YFSETQ. V was shortened by 0 bases and J by 2 bases, with 13 bases between the two germline ends. The CDR3 is 16 residues long. The CDR3 coding sequence is TGCGCCAGCAGCTTGGACAGACCAACCTACACAGATACGCAGTATTTT. It is translated as CASSLDRPTYTDTQYF.

The chain employs TRBV12-3 or TRBV12-4 and TRBJ2-7; a weak D match, TRBD2 (5 bases). V dropped 7 bases and J dropped 2 bases, with 12 bases sitting between them. This CDR3 spans 13 amino acids. This CDR3 reads CASTDREPYEQYF. The CDR3 DNA is TGTGCCAGCACTGACCGGGAACCCTACGAGCAGTACTTC.

This chain uses TRBV5-8 with TRBJ2-2, with a weak D call TRBD2 (5 bases). The CDR3 has 17 residues. Deletions cut 0 bases from V and 1 base from J, with 13 bases between. CDR1 and CDR2 from the germline V gene are SGHTS and YDEGEE. CDR3 bases: TGTGCCAGCAGCTTGGATGTTGGGAGCATGAACACCGGGGAGCTGTTTTTT. It yields the protein CASSLDVGSMNTGELFF.

Here the CDR3 DNA reads TGCGCCAGCGACAATGGGGGGAGTAACTATGGCTACACCTTC. It translates to CASDNGGSNYGYTF. The rearrangement uses TRBV4-1 and TRBJ1-2, with a possible D match to TRBD1 (5 bases). Germline V gene sequence: CDR1 MGHRA, CDR2 YSYEKL. The CDR3 is 14 amino acids. The V and J ends lost 8 bases and 1 base respectively, with 14 bases between them.

The V call is TRBV27, the J call TRBJ2-1; possibly TRBD2 for D (7 bases). Germline lookup yields CDR1 MNHEY and CDR2 SMNVEV (reference sequence). The CDR3 is 14 amino acids. Trimming removed 4 bases at V and 6 bases at J, with 13 bases between. This chain's CDR3 is CASSWGGRANEQFF. The DNA of the CDR3 is TGTGCCAGCAGTTGGGGGGGCAGGGCCAATGAGCAGTTCTTC.

This chain joins TRBV30 and TRBJ2-7; maybe TRBD1 (5 bases). V dropped 0 bases and J dropped 6 bases, with 18 bases sitting between them. The germline V gene has CDR1 GTSNPN and CDR2 SVGIG (reference sequence). CDR3 length: 15 residues. The CDR3 sequence: CAWSVQGLTTSEQYF. In nucleotides, the CDR3 is TGTGCCTGGAGTGTCCAGGGCCTAACCACCAGCGAGCAGTACTTC.